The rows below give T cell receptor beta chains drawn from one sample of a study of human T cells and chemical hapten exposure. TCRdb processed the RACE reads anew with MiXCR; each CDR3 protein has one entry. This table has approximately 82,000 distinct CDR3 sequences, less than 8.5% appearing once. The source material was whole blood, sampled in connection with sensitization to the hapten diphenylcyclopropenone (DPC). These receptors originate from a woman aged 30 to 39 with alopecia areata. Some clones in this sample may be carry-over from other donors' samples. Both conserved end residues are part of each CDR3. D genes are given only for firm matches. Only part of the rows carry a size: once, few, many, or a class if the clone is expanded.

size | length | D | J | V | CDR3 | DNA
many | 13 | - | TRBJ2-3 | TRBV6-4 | CASSDSDTDTQYF | TGTGCCAGCAGTGACTCTGACACAGATACGCAGTATTTT
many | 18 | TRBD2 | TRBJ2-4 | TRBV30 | CAWSSQGGLAVAKNIQYF | TGTGCCTGGAGTTCACAAGGGGGACTAGCGGTAGCCAAAAACATTCAGTACTTC
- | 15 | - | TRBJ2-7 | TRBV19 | CASSISGGGWDEQYF | TGTGCCAGTAGTATTTCTGGCGGCGGTTGGGACGAGCAGTACTTC
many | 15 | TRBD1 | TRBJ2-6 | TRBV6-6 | CASRPQGAGANVLTF | TGTGCCAGCAGACCCCAGGGGGCTGGGGCCAACGTCCTGACTTTC
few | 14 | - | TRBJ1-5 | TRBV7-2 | CASSLVTGGQPQHF | TGTGCCAGCAGCTTAGTAACAGGAGGTCAGCCCCAGCATTTT
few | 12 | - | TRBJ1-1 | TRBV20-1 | CSAQDGLGEAFF | TGCAGTGCCCAAGACGGTTTAGGTGAAGCTTTCTTT
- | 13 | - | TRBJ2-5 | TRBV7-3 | CASSLEYQETQYF | TGTGCCAGCAGCTTAGAGTACCAAGAGACCCAGTACTTC
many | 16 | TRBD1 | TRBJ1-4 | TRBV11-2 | CASSRQRTGLNEKLFF | TGTGCCAGCAGCCGACAAAGGACAGGTCTAAATGAAAAACTGTTTTTT
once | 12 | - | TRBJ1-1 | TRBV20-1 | CSARVGDTEAFF | TGCAGTGCTAGAGTGGGGGACACTGAAGCTTTCTTT
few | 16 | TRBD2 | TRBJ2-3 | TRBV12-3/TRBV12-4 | CASSKPGLADTDTQYF | TGTGCCAGCAGTAAACCGGGACTAGCGGACACAGATACGCAGTATTTT
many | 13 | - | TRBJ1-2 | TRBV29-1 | CSVPKGGFYGYTF | TGCAGCGTTCCCAAGGGCGGATTCTATGGCTACACCTTC
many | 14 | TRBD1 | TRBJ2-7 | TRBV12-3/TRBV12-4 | CASSTGQVRYEQYF | TGTGCCAGCAGTACAGGACAGGTCCGTTACGAGCAGTACTTC
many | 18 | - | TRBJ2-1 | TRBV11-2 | CASSPRYGTVSSYNEQFF | TGTGCCAGCAGCCCCCGTTATGGGACCGTAAGCTCCTACAATGAGCAGTTCTTC
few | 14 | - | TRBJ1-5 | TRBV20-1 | CSALRREGNQPQHF | TGCAGTGCCCTGAGGAGGGAGGGGAATCAGCCCCAGCATTTT
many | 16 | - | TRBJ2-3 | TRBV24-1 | CATSDLEQSGTDTQYF | TGTGCCACCAGTGATTTGGAACAGAGCGGCACAGATACGCAGTATTTT
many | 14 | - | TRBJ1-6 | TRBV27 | CASSLTPGNSPLHF | TGTGCCAGCAGTTTAACTCCGGGGAATTCGCCCCTCCACTTT
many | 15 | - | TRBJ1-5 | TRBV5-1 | CASSLDTGLGQPQHF | TGCGCCAGCAGCTTGGACACAGGGTTGGGTCAGCCCCAGCATTTT
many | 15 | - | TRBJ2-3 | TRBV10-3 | CATTAEVSGTDTQYF | TGTGCCACTACTGCCGAGGTTAGCGGCACAGATACGCAGTATTTT
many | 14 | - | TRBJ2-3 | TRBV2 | CALSRGLDADTQYF | TGTGCCTTAAGCCGGGGGTTGGATGCAGATACGCAGTATTTT
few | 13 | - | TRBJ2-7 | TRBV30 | CAWSPGFPYEQYF | TGTGCCTGGAGTCCAGGGTTTCCCTACGAGCAGTACTTC